The 27 T cell receptor beta chains in this list originate from one sample, sequenced in a study of blood T cells in healthy people across ages. The second PCR ran roughly 7 to 11 cycles with a sample-barcoded 5' primer and J-beta primers. TCRdb recomputed calls from the 5' RACE reads with MiXCR, one row per CDR3 protein. The table includes over 1,200,000 distinct CDR3 sequences, 59% detected once. The specimen sequenced was blood. These receptors were collected from a man younger than 30 in good health.

As DNA, the CDR3 is TGTGCCATCAGTGGAAGCGGGGGGGCGGGAGAGACCCAGTACTTC. Translated, it gives CAISGSGGAGETQYF. This chain joins TRBV10-3 and TRBJ2-4; 10 bases agree with TRBD2. The J call is uncertain, as TRBJ2-5 better fits the DNA end. The CDR3 consists of 15 residues. Germline-derived CDR1 and CDR2 are ENHRY and SYGVKD.

This clonotype turned up a few times. The rearrangement links TRBV5-1 to TRBJ2-7, with TRBD1 matching 8 bases. The germline V gene has CDR1 SGHRS and CDR2 YFSETQ. Trimming at V came to 4 bases and at J to 3 bases, leaving 9 bases not matched to a gene. The CDR3 extends over 15 amino acids. Here the CDR3 reads CASSDPGTGGYEQYF. The CDR3 region has the DNA TGCGCCAGCAGCGATCCCGGGACAGGAGGCTACGAGCAGTACTTC.

The sample holds a few counts of this clonotype. This chain joins TRBV4-1 and TRBJ2-1; D is perhaps TRBD1 (6 bases). Germline loops: CDR1 MGHRA, CDR2 YSYEKL. Trimming cost V 1 base and J 7 bases, with 14 bases left between them. This CDR3 has 15 amino acids. CDR3 bases: TGCGCCAGCAGCCAAGCACAGGGAATAAGGAATGAGCAGTTCTTC. Residues: CASSQAQGIRNEQFF.

The chain recombines TRBV20-1 with TRBJ2-2, with D possibly called TRBD1 or TRBD2 (6 bases each). The CDR3 covers 15 residues. Trimming pared 5 bases from V and 2 bases from J, leaving 15 bases between. Germline values: CDR1 DFQATT, CDR2 SNEGSKA (reference sequence). CDR3 nucleotide sequence: TGCAGTGCTCCGAGGGGGGCCGGTAACACCGGGGAGCTGTTTTTT. Translating it yields CSAPRGAGNTGELFF.

This clonotype was counted a few times. The chain carries TRBV20-1 and TRBJ2-5, with 8 bases identical to TRBD1. This CDR3 has 14 amino acids. V shed 6 bases, J shed 5 bases, and the junction held 11 bases outside the gene matches. Germline V gene data show CDR1 as DFQATT and CDR2 as SNEGSKA (reference sequence). CDR3 in amino acids: CSAINRGTGETQYF. CDR3 DNA: TGCAGTGCCATAAACAGGGGGACGGGGGAGACCCAGTACTTC.

Comment on this clonotype: Since a much larger clone is just one base distant, this may be a read error. The rearrangement joins TRBV29-1 to TRBJ2-1; maybe TRBD2 (6 bases). Germline assignment: CDR1 SQVTM and CDR2 ANQGSEA. The CDR3 covers 14 residues. Trimming left V 4 bases short and J 6 bases short, with 16 bases between. The CDR3 sequence: CSVGSRVGGNEQFF. In DNA, the CDR3 is TGCAGCGTTGGATCCCGGGTCGGGGGCAATGAGCAGTTCTTC.

The chain is built from TRBV7-8 and TRBJ2-1; possibly TRBD2 for D (5 bases). In germline, CDR1 is SGHVS, CDR2 FQNEAQ. The CDR3 consists of 18 residues. Trimming left V 3 bases short and J 0 bases short, with 18 bases between. The CDR3 here is CASSFLLASTSSYNEQFF. In DNA form, the CDR3 reads TGTGCCAGCAGCTTCCTCTTGGCTAGTACTAGCTCCTACAATGAGCAGTTCTTC.

V gene TRBV24-1 combines with J gene TRBJ2-3, with 9 positions matching TRBD2. Germline CDR1 is KGHDR and CDR2 is SFDVKD. V was clipped by 4 bases and J by 6 bases; unmatched bases: 7. The CDR3 covers 15 residues. The CDR3 DNA reads TGTGCCACCAGTGACCCCATAGCGGGGGACGATACGCAGTATTTT. This sequence encodes CATSDPIAGDDTQYF.

The chain has TRBV7-9 and TRBJ1-2; tentative D call: TRBD1 (5 bases). Germline V lookup: CDR1 SEHNR, CDR2 FQNEAQ (reference sequence). This CDR3 spans 13 amino acids. Trimming removed 5 bases from V and 6 bases from J, with 13 bases in between. The CDR3 protein is CASSTGTEDGYTF. The CDR3 nucleotides are TGTGCCAGCAGCACCGGGACGGAGGATGGCTACACCTTC.

This clonotype was observed a few times. An end of the junction differs from the germline gene, which may be a read error. The rearrangement joins TRBV4-1 to TRBJ2-4; 8 nucleotides match TRBD2. The CDR3 spans 19 residues. Germline V gives CDR1 MGHRA, CDR2 YSYEKL. The CDR3 loop reads CASSQDGHVGRAVGNIRYF. The CDR3 bases are TGCGCCAGCAGCCAAGACGGTCATGTCGGGAGGGCCGTAGGAAACATTCGGTACTTC.

The chain carries TRBV20-1 and TRBJ2-6, with D unresolved. Germline CDR1 DFQATT, CDR2 SNEGSKA (reference sequence). V was cut by 1 base and J by 0 bases, with 4 bases left in between. The CDR3 has 14 amino acids. The CDR3 here is CSARGASGANVLTF. CDR3 nucleotide sequence: TGCAGTGCTAGAGGGGCCTCTGGGGCCAACGTCCTGACTTTC.

This clonotype has a single count. The rearrangement uses TRBV11-2 and TRBJ2-7; the match to TRBD1 covers 7 bases. Germline assignment: CDR1 SGHAT and CDR2 FQNNGV. The trim removed 5 bases at V and 3 bases at J, leaving 10 bases unmatched. CDR3 length: 15 amino acids. CDR3 nucleotides: TGTGCCAGCAGCCGCAACAGGGGCGCGATCTACGAGCAGTACTTC. Translation: CASSRNRGAIYEQYF. The full variable domain, rest sourced from reference TRBV11-2 and TRBJ2-7, is EAGVAQSPRYKIIEKRQSVAFWCNPISGHATLYWYQQILGQGPKLLIQFQNNGVVDDSQLPKDRFSAERLKGVDSTLKIQPAKLEDSAVYLCASSRNRGAIYEQYFGPGTRLTVT.

The CDR3 here is CASSTRAYTEAFF. In DNA, the CDR3 is TGTGCCAGCAGTACCCGGGCCTACACTGAAGCTTTCTTT. J is TRBJ1-1 and V is TRBV6-5; no clear D gene. There are 13 residues in the CDR3. The V end was cut by 5 bases, the J end by 3 bases, with 10 bases between. Germline-derived CDR1 and CDR2 are MNHEY and SVGAGI.

The V call is TRBV7-2, the J call TRBJ1-6; D is undetermined. The V end lost 6 bases, the J end lost 7 bases, and 16 bases lay between the germline ends. CDR1 is SGHTA and CDR2 is FQGNSA in the germline V gene. The CDR3 has 15 amino acids. CDR3 in amino acids: CASRWAQLPNSPLHF. The CDR3 region has the DNA TGTGCCAGCAGATGGGCCCAACTCCCAAATTCACCCCTCCACTTT.

The chain recombines TRBV18 with TRBJ1-5; 7 bases agree with TRBD1. After removal of 5 bases from V and 5 bases from J, the junction contained 9 bases not matched to a gene. Germline assignment: CDR1 KGHSH and CDR2 LQKENI. This CDR3 is 15 amino acids long. The CDR3 nucleotides are TGTGCCAGCTCAATAAGAGGGACAGCGGATCAGCCCCAGCATTTT. Protein: CASSIRGTADQPQHF.

The chain joins TRBV27 to TRBJ1-2; D gene uncertain. Looked up from germline, CDR1 is MNHEY and CDR2 is SMNVEV (reference sequence). V dropped 6 bases and J dropped 4 bases, with 18 bases sitting between them. The CDR3 is made up of 15 amino acids. The chain's CDR3 is CASRQSLGYAYGYTF. In DNA, the CDR3 is TGTGCCAGCAGGCAGTCCCTAGGGTACGCCTATGGCTACACCTTC.

V usage is TRBV18 and J usage is TRBJ2-3, with 12 bases fitting TRBD2. J was trimmed by 1 base and V by 1 base; bases with no gene match: 3. This CDR3 region has 17 residues. CDR1 is KGHSH, CDR2 LQKENI, per germline. CDR3 nucleotide sequence: TGTGCCAGCTCACCACGACTAGCGGGGGACCGCACAGATACGCAGTATTTT. Its translation is CASSPRLAGDRTDTQYF.

The chain couples TRBV7-2 to TRBJ1-2; possibly TRBD1 for D (5 bases). Germline CDR1 reads SGHTA; CDR2 reads FQGNSA. The CDR3 length is 16 residues. V lost 5 bases and J lost 3, with 19 bases in between. Here the CDR3 DNA reads TGTGCCAGCAGCGTCAGAGTGGGGACGGAGGACTATGGCTACACCTTC. Encoded protein: CASSVRVGTEDYGYTF.

CDR3 nucleotides: TGTGCCAGCCGGACAGGCCCTAGCAATCAGCCCCAGCATTTT. Translated: CASRTGPSNQPQHF. The rearrangement links TRBV27 to TRBJ1-5; 7 positions agree with TRBD1. The CDR3 is made up of 14 amino acids. From germline, CDR1 is MNHEY and CDR2 SMNVEV (reference sequence). J was trimmed by 0 bases and V by 8 bases; bases with no gene match: 4.

The V call is TRBV4-1, the J call TRBJ2-1, with TRBD1 as a possible D gene (5 bases). V was clipped by 7 bases and J by 8 bases, with 15 bases between them. The CDR3 runs 13 residues. The germline V gene has CDR1 MGHRA and CDR2 YSYEKL. For the CDR3, the DNA is TGCGCCAGCACCCCTGACAGCTTGGATGAGCAGTTCTTC. Its protein is CASTPDSLDEQFF.

V is TRBV29-1 and J is TRBJ1-1; the match to TRBD1 covers 7 bases. V lost 5 bases, J lost 4 bases, and 7 bases stayed unmatched. Germline lookup yields CDR1 SQVTM and CDR2 ANQGSEA. The CDR3 spans 13 residues. This CDR3 is CSVFTQGFTEAFF. The CDR3 DNA is TGCAGCGTTTTCACACAGGGGTTCACTGAAGCTTTCTTT.

This clonotype was observed a few times. The V call is TRBV4-3, the J call TRBJ2-1, with 9 bases aligning to TRBD2. J gave up 4 bases and V 4 bases, and 8 bases lay outside the gene matches. The CDR3 is 16 amino acids. Looked up from germline, CDR1 is LGHNA and CDR2 is YSLEER. CDR3 residues: CASSRSAGGIYNEQFF. CDR3 sequence (DNA): TGCGCCAGCAGCCGCTCAGCGGGGGGAATTTACAATGAGCAGTTCTTC.

This sequence joins TRBV20-1 and TRBJ1-2; D is unresolved. This CDR3 region has 15 residues. V was cut by 3 bases and J by 3 bases, with 17 bases left in between. Germline V gives CDR1 DFQATT, CDR2 SNEGSKA (reference sequence). CDR3 sequence: CSASKRLLSDYGYTF. The CDR3 nucleotides read TGCAGTGCTAGCAAGAGGTTGCTGAGCGACTATGGCTACACCTTC.

The chain combines TRBV6-1 with TRBJ2-7, with 12 positions matching TRBD2. This CDR3 spans 15 amino acids. CDR1 MNHNS and CDR2 SASEGT come from the germline V gene. The J segment lost 2 bases and the V segment lost 7 bases, leaving 6 bases of the junction unmatched. The CDR3 sequence is CASISTSGSTYEQYF. DNA of the CDR3: TGTGCCAGCATTTCGACTAGCGGGAGTACCTACGAGCAGTACTTC.

This chain joins TRBV5-5 and TRBJ2-2, with D possibly matching TRBD1 (6 bases). Trimming pared 2 bases from V and 0 bases from J, leaving 11 bases between. The CDR3 extends over 16 amino acids. Germline CDR1 SGHKS, CDR2 YYEKEE (reference sequence). CDR3 nucleotide sequence: TGTGCCAGCAGCTTTAAAGGGACAACGAACACCGGGGAGCTGTTTTTT. This encodes CASSFKGTTNTGELFF. The complete variable domain, with remaining parts taken from reference TRBV5-5 and TRBJ2-2, reads DAGVTQSPTHLIKTRGQQVTLRCSPISGHKSVSWYQQVLGQGPQFIFQYYEKEERGRGNFPDRFSARQFPNYSSELNVNALLLGDSALYLCASSFKGTTNTGELFFGEGSRLTVL.

Worth noting for this clonotype: The junction shows a germline mismatch at one end, possibly a read error. The chain links TRBV29-1 to TRBJ2-3; D possibly matches TRBD1 or TRBD2 (5 bases each). This CDR3 has 15 amino acids. In germline, CDR1 is SQVTM, CDR2 ANQGSEA. CDR3 amino acids: CSGTEWGRGTDAQYF. The CDR3 bases are TGCAGCGGAACCGAGTGGGGTCGGGGCACAGATGCGCAGTATTTT.

This chain links TRBV20-1 with TRBJ2-1; 8 nucleotides line up with TRBD1. The trim removed 3 bases at V and 0 bases at J, leaving 4 bases unmatched. The CDR3 loop spans 15 amino acids. Per the germline V gene, CDR1 is DFQATT and CDR2 is SNEGSKA (reference sequence). CDR3 nucleotide sequence: TGCAGTGCTAGCCGGACAGGGAACTCCTACAATGAGCAGTTCTTC. This gives the protein CSASRTGNSYNEQFF.